The clone carrying this T cell receptor beta chain was observed a few times. What it binds is unknown. These data originate in a study of beta chain features in type 1 diabetes. Study-level points and caveats: Insertions at VDJ junctions were less frequent in type 1 diabetes patients. These patients also deleted more nucleotides at the same junctions. Patients with Type 1 diabetes showed moderately but significantly shorter TCRB CDR3s in all four CD4+ subsets.

Cell sorting via CD45RO/CCR7/CD25/CD127/CD95/CD27 was performed to obtain CD4+ naive, central memory, regulatory and stem cell-like memory cells. This CDR3 is 14 amino acids long. V gave up 5 bases and J gave up 4 bases, with 9 bases separating them. Germline CDR1 and CDR2: MDHEN and SYDVKM. The sequenced template was cDNA made from the entire isolated RNA. The table came from immunoSEQ multiplex PCR; TCRdb's copy has only in-frame clones and leaves some out. Here the sample spans approximately 150,000 clones, approximately 13% being singletons. The rearrangement links TRBV28 to TRBJ2-6; no clear D gene. The sample taken for sequencing was central memory CD4+ T cells from blood. This sequence originates from a man between 18 and 29 years old with type 1 diabetes. CDR3 sequence reads: CASSQLKGANVLTF. The CDR3 nucleotides read TGTGCCAGCAGTCAACTGAAGGGGGCCAACGTCCTGACTTTC.